This T cell receptor beta chain is from a study of CD8 T cells in ankylosing spondylitis. Note on this clonotype: Its antigen is not identified.

Overall study results and limits: Reportedly, disease-linked clones are significantly enriched in ankylosing spondylitis patients' matched synovial fluid. Within ankylosing spondylitis blood, a TCR beta motif made up of seven to nine highly homologous variants appeared to be characteristic.

TCRdb re-called the 5' RACE reads with MiXCR, one entry per CDR3 protein. The sample holds 25,000 to 35,000 distinct CDR3 sequences, around 14% seen once. Germline CDR1 is KGHSH and CDR2 is LQKENI. Trimming removed 2 bases from V and 5 bases from J; junction bases left unmatched: 3. The length of the CDR3 is 13 residues. This receptor was identified in a male donor with ankylosing spondylitis or in good health (not recorded which). The gene calls are TRBV18 and TRBJ2-7, with 7 positions matching TRBD1. Material for sequencing was blood. The chain's CDR3 is CASSPGQDHEQYV. The CDR3, as DNA: TGTGCCAGCTCACCAGGACAGGACCACGAGCAGTACGTC.